Listed below are T cell receptor beta chains from one sample, sequenced in a study of blood T cell repertoires in COVID-19. Only in-frame clones appear in the TCRdb table, and some are missing; sequencing was by immunoSEQ multiplex PCR. There are around 230,000 clones in the sample; roughly 87% occur only once, and around 7.8% lies in the top ten. Sequencing was performed on peripheral blood. Every receptor here comes from a man between 60 and 75 years old who had recovered from COVID-19. The CDR3 runs from the conserved cysteine through the conserved F or W. The D gene is left open where the match is weak. Clone size is stated in some rows and not others, as once, few, many or a class when expanded.

abundance | j_gene | v_gene | d_gene | CDR3nt | CDR3aa
NA | TRBJ2-7 | TRBV5-1 | NA | TGCGCCAGCAGCTTGGGACAGATCTACGAGCAGTACTTC | CASSLGQIYEQYF
NA | TRBJ1-6 | TRBV12-5 | NA | TGTGCTAGTGGTTTCGGCTCCTATAATTCACCCCTCCACTTT | CASGFGSYNSPLHF
NA | TRBJ2-1 | TRBV6-5 | NA | TGTGCCAGCAGTTACCAGGGACACAGCTCCTACAATGAGCAGTTCTTC | CASSYQGHSSYNEQFF
NA | TRBJ1-2 | TRBV6-5 | NA | TGTGCCAGCAGTCTTTATGGCTACACCTTC | CASSLYGYTF
NA | TRBJ2-5 | TRBV18 | TRBD1 | TGTGCCAGCTCACAACCACAGGGGAACCAAGAGACCCAGTACTTC | CASSQPQGNQETQYF
NA | TRBJ1-2 | TRBV9 | TRBD1 | TGTGCCAGCAGCGTAGTGCCCCCCTCGGGACAGTTTAACTATGGCTACACCTTC | CASSVVPPSGQFNYGYTF
NA | TRBJ2-3 | TRBV10-1 | TRBD1 | TGCGCCAGCAGTGATGTAGACAGGGGGGTGAATACGCAGTATTTT | CASSDVDRGVNTQYF
few | TRBJ1-6 | TRBV27 | NA | TGTGCCAGCAGTTTTCAAGGGGGATCACCCCTCCACTTT | CASSFQGGSPLHF
NA | TRBJ1-2 | TRBV4-1 | NA | TGCGCCAGCAGCCGTTTTCATTCGACAGAACAAAGATATGGCTACACCTTC | CASSRFHSTEQRYGYTF
NA | TRBJ2-2 | TRBV10-1 | NA | TGCGCCAGCAGTGACAATGGGCTGGCGTTGAACACCGGGGAGCTGTTTTTT | CASSDNGLALNTGELFF
NA | TRBJ1-5 | TRBV2 | NA | TGTGCCAGCAGTTTGCTCCAGGGGACCAATCAGCCCCAGCATTTT | CASSLLQGTNQPQHF
NA | TRBJ2-5 | TRBV5-1 | TRBD1 | TGCGCCAGCAGCTTGGGACAGGGAGTTGGGGAGACCCAGTACTTC | CASSLGQGVGETQYF
NA | TRBJ2-1 | TRBV5-1 | NA | TGCGCCAGCAGCATTCGGTACTTATCAGGCGGGAATGAGCAGTTCTTC | CASSIRYLSGGNEQFF
NA | TRBJ2-1 | TRBV7-6 | TRBD2 | TGTGCCAGCAGCAAACCGGTGGGACTAGTGGATGAGCAGTTCTTC | CASSKPVGLVDEQFF
NA | TRBJ2-3 | TRBV5-4 | NA | TGTGCCAGCAGCTTGGAACCGGGACTGGATACGCAGTATTTT | CASSLEPGLDTQYF
NA | TRBJ2-3 | TRBV11-3 | TRBD1 | TGTGCCAGCAGCCCCCGGACAGGGTACACAGATACGCAGTATTTT | CASSPRTGYTDTQYF
NA | TRBJ1-2 | TRBV9 | TRBD1 | TGTGCCAGCATATCCGAACAACAGGGGGCTAGGTATGGCTACACCTTC | CASISEQQGARYGYTF
once | TRBJ2-1 | TRBV18 | NA | TGTGCCAGCCGCCCGGCCTGGCAGGGCAATGAGCAGTTCTTC | CASRPAWQGNEQFF
few | TRBJ2-5 | TRBV27 | TRBD2 | TGTGCCAGCCGCGGGACTAGCGGGCGAGAGACCCAGTACTTC | CASRGTSGRETQYF
NA | TRBJ1-5 | TRBV28 | NA | TGTGCCAGCAGTTCCCCGGGAAATAGCAATCAGCCCCAGCATTTT | CASSSPGNSNQPQHF
NA | TRBJ1-2 | TRBV6-5 | NA | TGTGCCAGCAGTCTCAGGGGCCTTTCTAACTATGGCTACACCTTC | CASSLRGLSNYGYTF
NA | TRBJ2-1 | TRBV18 | NA | TGTGCCAGCTCACCAGGGCGGGGCAATGAGCAGTTCTTC | CASSPGRGNEQFF